Only a few counts were recorded for the clone carrying this T cell receptor beta chain. Its antigen is not identified. Libraries used roughly 18,000 to 1,000,000 sorted naive CD8 T cells and 10%, 30% or 50% RNA input. Bulk TCR libraries were made with methods that had been previously described and with listed TCR primers. Via MiXCR, TCRdb re-called the PCR reads, giving one row per CDR3 protein. The sample has about 640,000 distinct CDR3 sequences, about 20% seen once; the top ten hold 0.85%. This sample was included in a study of molecular identifiers for immune sequencing clone quantification. Broader study findings: The sizes of highly expanded clones could be underestimated when identical TCR molecules share a barcode. Whereas naive cells kept under 1% of molecules in clones above 20 RNA copies, such clones held over 97% in effectors.

The germline V gene encodes CDR1 MNHNY and CDR2 SVGAGI (reference sequence). The CDR3 spans 16 residues. The V segment lost 5 bases and the J segment 1 base; nucleotides outside the gene matches: 6. Sequencing was done on a sample of naive CD8+ T cells from blood, with Jurkat cell RNA spiked in. Noted subset: FACS-sorted CD8+CD4-CCR7+CD45RA+ naive T cells. The source of this sequence is a human donor in good health. Some libraries in this study had Jurkat cell RNA spiked in. V is TRBV6-6 and J is TRBJ2-1, with 9 bases aligning to TRBD1. CDR3 sequence (DNA): TGTGCCAGCAGTGCTACAGGGGGCGGATCCTACAATGAGCAGTTCTTC. Protein sequence: CASSATGGGSYNEQFF.